The 24 T cell receptor beta chains in this list originate from one sample, sequenced in a study of blood T cell repertoires in COVID-19. Using immunoSEQ multiplex PCR, the repertoire was profiled, and TCRdb retains in-frame clones only, with some absent. The repertoire holds a few hundred thousand clones, with 82% as singletons. The sequenced sample was PBMCs or T cells enriched from blood (not recorded which). These receptors came from a woman aged 60-75 years who had recovered from COVID-19.

The chain couples TRBV19 to TRBJ2-3; 16 bases align to TRBD2. The CDR3 has 17 amino acids. Germline CDR1 and CDR2: LNHDA and SQIVND (reference sequence). Trimming removed 4 bases from V and 6 bases from J; junction bases left unmatched: 7. CDR3 residues: CASSTGTSGRGKDTQYF. The CDR3 nucleotides are TGTGCCAGTAGTACCGGGACTAGCGGGAGGGGTAAGGATACGCAGTATTTT.

The rearrangement uses TRBV7-2 and TRBJ2-7, with D possibly TRBD1 on 6 matching bases. This CDR3 is built from 14 residues. From germline, CDR1 is SGHTA and CDR2 FQGNSA. V lost 3 bases to trimming and J lost 0 bases, with 9 bases between them. The CDR3 nucleotides read TGTGCCAGCAGCTTGACAGGAGCCTCCTACGAGCAGTACTTC. It encodes CASSLTGASYEQYF.

On this clone: Other DNA sequences in this specimen translate into the identical CDR3. The chain links TRBV5-1 to TRBJ1-1; D remains unclear. V was pared by 2 bases and J by 5 bases, with 13 bases between. The CDR3 runs to 14 residues. The germline V gene has CDR1 SGHRS and CDR2 YFSETQ. The CDR3 nucleotides are TGCGCCAGCAGCTTAAACCGAGGGAATACTGAAGCTTTCTTT. This codes for CASSLNRGNTEAFF.

The chain couples TRBV3-1 (or the pseudogene TRBV3-2) to TRBJ2-5; TRBD2 agrees at 13 bases. This CDR3 has 19 residues. Germline lookup yields CDR1 LGHDT and CDR2 YNNKEL (reference sequence). The junction had 9 bases not matched to a gene; V was cut back by 1 base and J by 1 base. Here the CDR3 DNA reads TGTGCCAGCAGCCAAGGGGTTCGACTAGCGGGGGGCAGCCAAGAGACCCAGTACTTC. It codes for CASSQGVRLAGGSQETQYF.

The chain is built from TRBV9 and TRBJ2-1; 9 bases are a match to TRBD2. The CDR3 covers 16 residues. V shed 0 bases, J shed 8 bases, and the junction held 9 bases outside the gene matches. Germline assignment: CDR1 SGDLS and CDR2 YYNGEE. CDR3 bases: TGTGCCAGCAGCGTAGCGATCGCGGGGGGGAGCGATGAGCAGTTCTTC. It is translated as CASSVAIAGGSDEQFF.

The chain couples TRBV4-2 to TRBJ1-2; D is unresolved. CDR1 is LGHNA, CDR2 YNFKEQ, per germline. The CDR3 is made up of 14 amino acids. The germline V and J ends were trimmed by 0 bases and 9 bases, with 14 bases remaining between them. The CDR3 nucleotides read TGTGCCAGCAGCCAAGATCGAGGAGCAAGTAGCTACACCTTC. This translates into CASSQDRGASSYTF.

This clone was observed once. The rearrangement links TRBV10-3 to TRBJ2-3, with TRBD2 as a possible D gene (5 bases). V dropped 4 bases and J dropped 4 bases, with 15 bases sitting between them. The CDR3 consists of 15 residues. Germline V gene lookup returns CDR1 ENHRY and CDR2 SYGVKD. The CDR3 reads CAISGMVSVSDTQYF. The DNA for the CDR3 is TGTGCCATCAGTGGGATGGTTAGCGTGTCAGATACGCAGTATTTT.

The gene calls are TRBV19 and TRBJ1-6, with 7 bases identical to TRBD1. Germline trimming cut 3 bases from V and 8 bases from J; bases unmatched to any gene: 4. Germline CDR1 reads LNHDA; CDR2 reads SQIVND (reference sequence). The CDR3 is made up of 14 amino acids. CDR3: CASSIRQGDSPLHF. CDR3 bases: TGTGCCAGTAGTATTCGCCAGGGGGATTCACCCCTCCACTTT.

This sequence joins TRBV4-3 and TRBJ2-1; D is undetermined. CDR3 length: 16 amino acids. V lost 5 bases and J 0 bases, leaving 14 bases between the germline ends. From germline, CDR1 is LGHNA and CDR2 YSLEER. DNA for the CDR3: TGCGCCAGCAGCTCAATGACTCGGAGCTCCTACAATGAGCAGTTCTTC. Translating it yields CASSSMTRSSYNEQFF.

The chain couples TRBV18 to TRBJ1-5; a weak D match, TRBD1 (6 bases). The germline gives CDR1 KGHSH, CDR2 LQKENI. Trimming removed 3 bases at V and 5 bases at J, with 14 bases between. CDR3 length: 15 residues. For the CDR3, the DNA is TGTGCCAGCTCACCCGCCGCAGGGGTCTATCAGCCCCAGCATTTT. It encodes CASSPAAGVYQPQHF.

The rearrangement links TRBV5-1 to TRBJ2-3; TRBD1 might be the D (7 bases). Germline CDR1 SGHRS, CDR2 YFSETQ. The CDR3 has 15 amino acids. V gave up 4 bases and J gave up 1 base, with 13 bases separating them. Written as DNA, the CDR3 is TGCGCCAGCAGCCCGGAGGGGGCCCGCACAGATACGCAGTATTTT. This sequence encodes CASSPEGARTDTQYF.

CDR3 sequence reads: CASSPRPAETQYF. The CDR3, as DNA: TGTGCCAGCAGCCCCCGCCCCGCGGAGACCCAGTACTTC. This chain uses TRBV3-1 (or the pseudogene TRBV3-2) with TRBJ2-5; no firm D call. V was pared by 4 bases and J by 5 bases, with 11 bases between. Germline V CDR1 and CDR2: LGHDT, YNNKEL (reference sequence). CDR3 length: 13 residues.

The rearrangement uses TRBV5-1 and TRBJ2-3; TRBD1 aligns across 9 bases. Germline V lookup: CDR1 SGHRS, CDR2 YFSETQ. The CDR3 has 15 amino acids. The V segment lost 5 bases and the J segment 4 bases; nucleotides outside the gene matches: 8. The CDR3 reads CASRLQGAQADTQYF. For the CDR3, the DNA is TGCGCCAGCAGGTTACAGGGGGCTCAGGCAGATACGCAGTATTTT.

This clone has a handful of counts. The rearrangement uses TRBV14 and TRBJ2-7; no reliable D call. The V gene lost 1 base and the J gene lost 3 bases, with 7 bases spanning the gap. The germline CDR1 and CDR2 sequences are SGHDN and FVKESK. The CDR3 runs 13 residues. In nucleotides, the CDR3 is TGTGCCAGCAGCCAAGTTTCCCTCTACGAGCAGTACTTC. This gives the protein CASSQVSLYEQYF.

The sample holds a few counts of this clone. The V and J genes are TRBV15 and TRBJ2-7; the D gene is possibly TRBD1 (5 bases). Germline CDR1 LNHNV, CDR2 YYDKDF (reference sequence). Trimming removed 1 base at V and 3 bases at J, with 16 bases between. CDR3 size: 16 residues. The CDR3 region has the DNA TGTGCCACCAGCAGAGCTTACGACAGCGATCACTACGAGCAGTACTTC. Translation gives CATSRAYDSDHYEQYF.

The V call is TRBV19, the J call TRBJ2-7; 7 bases are a match to TRBD1. The CDR3 totals 15 residues. V dropped 3 bases and J dropped 3; count of bases not matched to a gene: 8. Germline loops: CDR1 LNHDA, CDR2 SQIVND (reference sequence). Here the CDR3 reads CASSMVGTEFYEQYF. The CDR3 region has the DNA TGTGCCAGTAGTATGGTAGGGACAGAATTCTACGAGCAGTACTTC.

The V and J genes are TRBV13 and TRBJ1-1; 9 bases match TRBD1. With 4 bases clipped from V and 4 bases from J, the junction kept 13 bases outside the gene matches. This CDR3 has 17 amino acids. CDR1 and CDR2 from the germline V gene are PRHDT and FYEKMQ (reference sequence). CDR3 loop: CASSSRTGALSGTEAFF. The CDR3 nucleotides read TGTGCCAGCAGCTCTCGGACAGGGGCCCTTTCCGGCACTGAAGCTTTCTTT.

This clone is a singleton in its sample. The rearrangement uses TRBV5-1 and TRBJ2-5, with 7 positions matching TRBD1. The CDR3 runs to 15 residues. V lost 0 bases to trimming and J lost 2 bases; unmatched junction nucleotides: 4. Germline lookup yields CDR1 SGHRS and CDR2 YFSETQ. CDR3 loop: CASSLDRGAQETQYF. Here the CDR3 DNA reads TGCGCCAGCAGCTTGGACAGGGGAGCACAAGAGACCCAGTACTTC.

V is TRBV2 and J is TRBJ1-2, with D possibly being TRBD1 (6 bases). CDR3 length equals 14 residues. In germline, CDR1 is SNHLY, CDR2 FYNNEI. V lost 6 bases and J lost 4, with 15 bases in between. Here the CDR3 reads CASRPDRTGYGYTF. In DNA, the CDR3 is TGTGCCAGCAGGCCCGACAGGACGGGCTATGGCTACACCTTC.

The genes are TRBV27 and TRBJ1-5; 9 bases are a match to TRBD1. V trimming: 4 bases; J trimming: 5 bases; junction bases outside the gene matches: 6. Per germline, CDR1 MNHEY and CDR2 SMNVEV (reference sequence). This CDR3 region has 15 residues. CDR3 nucleotides: TGTGCCAGCAGTTCCGGGACAGGGTTCGATCAGCCCCAGCATTTT. Protein sequence: CASSSGTGFDQPQHF.

This clone came up once. This chain links TRBV2 with TRBJ1-6; no clear D. V was cut by 4 bases and J by 5 bases, with 12 bases left in between. The CDR3 is 15 amino acids. The V gene's germline CDR1 is SNHLY and CDR2 FYNNEI. The CDR3 bases are TGTGCCAGCAGTGGCCCCACGGGAGATAATTCACCCCTCCACTTT. It yields the protein CASSGPTGDNSPLHF.

The chain uses TRBV11-2 and TRBJ2-3, with 7 bases lining up with TRBD2. This CDR3 is built from 16 residues. Germline-derived CDR1 and CDR2 are SGHAT and FQNNGV. Trimming at V came to 1 base and at J to 3 bases, leaving 7 bases not matched to a gene. CDR3 coding DNA: TGTGCCAGCAGCTTAGCGGCTAGCGGCATTACAGATACGCAGTATTTT. Translating it yields CASSLAASGITDTQYF.

The CDR3 DNA follows: TGTGCCAGCTCACCCCCAGGGAATCAGCCCCAGCATTTT. As protein: CASSPPGNQPQHF. The V call is TRBV18, the J call TRBJ1-5; the D gene is possibly TRBD1 (5 bases). The V end was cut by 3 bases, the J end by 4 bases, with 7 bases between. The CDR3 sequence is 13 residues long. Germline CDR1 reads KGHSH; CDR2 reads LQKENI.

V is TRBV5-1 and J is TRBJ1-2, with 9 bases lining up with TRBD1. V shed 1 base and J 7 bases; nucleotides not matched to a gene: 5. The CDR3 sequence is 14 residues long. In germline, CDR1 is SGHRS, CDR2 YFSETQ. CDR3 DNA sequence: TGCGCCAGCAGCTTGAAGGACAGGGGAATTGGCTACACCTTC. It is translated as CASSLKDRGIGYTF.